This T cell receptor beta chain was sequenced in a study of cytomegalovirus exposure and HLA in healthy donors. Study-level results: Differences between HLA loci emerged in a later analysis of TCR association rates, with DRB1 most and HLA-C fewest. Through in vitro validation, three CMV-associated chains were shown to be specific for CMV antigens.

The PCR had 60 Vbeta and 13 Jbeta primers. The repertoire was sequenced with immunoSEQ multiplex PCR; TCRdb's copy has only in-frame clones and lacks some. The sample totals tens of thousands of clones. With respect to this clone: Antigen specificity is unknown.

This CDR3 has 15 amino acids. The junction had 7 bases not matched to a gene; V was cut back by 3 bases and J by 7 bases. Germline-derived CDR1 and CDR2 are MDHEN and SYDVKM. Sequenced material: PBMCs. The sequence came from a male donor in good health and CMV-seropositive. The chain has TRBV28 and TRBJ2-2; TRBD2 aligns across 8 bases. In nucleotides, the CDR3 is TGTGCCAGCAGTTTGGCGGGAGGAAGGAGCGGGGAGCTGTTTTTT. Protein product: CASSLAGGRSGELFF.